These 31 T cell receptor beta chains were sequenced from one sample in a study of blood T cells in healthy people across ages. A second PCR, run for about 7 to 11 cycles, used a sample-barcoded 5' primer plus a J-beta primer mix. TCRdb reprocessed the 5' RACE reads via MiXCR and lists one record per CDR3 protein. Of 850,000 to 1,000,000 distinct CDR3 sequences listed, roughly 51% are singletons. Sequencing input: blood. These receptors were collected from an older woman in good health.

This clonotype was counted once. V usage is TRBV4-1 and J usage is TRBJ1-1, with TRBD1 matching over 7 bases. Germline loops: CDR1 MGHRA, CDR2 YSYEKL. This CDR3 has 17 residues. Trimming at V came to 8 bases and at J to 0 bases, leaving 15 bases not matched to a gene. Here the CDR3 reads CASRVGARRGLNTEAFF. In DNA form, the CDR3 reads TGCGCCAGCCGGGTGGGCGCGAGAAGGGGGCTGAACACTGAAGCTTTCTTT.

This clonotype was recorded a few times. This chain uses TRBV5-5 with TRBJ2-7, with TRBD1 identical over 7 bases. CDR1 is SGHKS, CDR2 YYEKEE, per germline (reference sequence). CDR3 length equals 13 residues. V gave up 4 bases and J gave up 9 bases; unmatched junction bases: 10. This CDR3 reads CASSPGQLLGQYF. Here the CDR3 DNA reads TGTGCCAGCAGCCCGGGACAGTTACTGGGGCAGTACTTC.

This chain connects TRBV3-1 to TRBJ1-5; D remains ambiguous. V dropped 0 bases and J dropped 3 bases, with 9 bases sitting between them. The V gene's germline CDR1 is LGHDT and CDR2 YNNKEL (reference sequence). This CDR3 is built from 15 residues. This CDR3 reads CASSQDARANQPQHF. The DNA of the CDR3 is TGTGCCAGCAGCCAAGATGCCCGAGCCAATCAGCCCCAGCATTTT. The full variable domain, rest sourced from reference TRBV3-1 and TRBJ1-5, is DTAVSQTPKYLVTQMGNDKSIKCEQNLGHDTMYWYKQDSKKFLKIMFSYNNKELIINETVPNRFSPKSPDKAHLNLHINSLELGDSAVYFCASSQDARANQPQHFGDGTRLSIL.

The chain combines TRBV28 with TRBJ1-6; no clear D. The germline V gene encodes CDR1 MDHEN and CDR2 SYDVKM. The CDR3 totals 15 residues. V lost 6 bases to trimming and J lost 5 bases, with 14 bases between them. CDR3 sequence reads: CASSGQAGNNSPLHF. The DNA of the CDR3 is TGTGCCAGCAGCGGCCAAGCGGGGAATAATTCACCCCTCCACTTT.

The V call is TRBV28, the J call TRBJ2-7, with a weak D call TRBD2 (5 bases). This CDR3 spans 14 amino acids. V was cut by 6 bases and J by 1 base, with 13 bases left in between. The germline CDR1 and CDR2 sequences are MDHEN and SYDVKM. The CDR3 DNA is TGTGCCAGCAGCTCTAGCCCACCTTCCTACGAGCAGTACTTC. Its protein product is CASSSSPPSYEQYF.

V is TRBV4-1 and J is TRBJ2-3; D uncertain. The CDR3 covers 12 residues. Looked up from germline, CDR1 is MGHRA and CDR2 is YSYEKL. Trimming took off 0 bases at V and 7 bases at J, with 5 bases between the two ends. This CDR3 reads CASSQDTNTQYF. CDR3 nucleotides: TGCGCCAGCAGCCAAGATACAAATACGCAGTATTTT.

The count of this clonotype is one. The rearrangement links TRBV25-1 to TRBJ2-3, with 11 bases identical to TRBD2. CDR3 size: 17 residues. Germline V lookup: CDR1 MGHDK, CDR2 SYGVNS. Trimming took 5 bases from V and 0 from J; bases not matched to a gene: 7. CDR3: CASSLRLAGHSTDTQYF. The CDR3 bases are TGTGCCAGCAGTTTACGACTAGCGGGACATAGCACAGATACGCAGTATTTT.

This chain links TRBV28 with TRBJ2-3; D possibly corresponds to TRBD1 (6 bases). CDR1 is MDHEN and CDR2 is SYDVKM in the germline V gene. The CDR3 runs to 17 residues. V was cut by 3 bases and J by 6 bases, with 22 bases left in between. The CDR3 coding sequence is TGTGCCAGCAGTTTGGGGGACACCTCCTTTTGGGACGATACGCAGTATTTT. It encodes CASSLGDTSFWDDTQYF.

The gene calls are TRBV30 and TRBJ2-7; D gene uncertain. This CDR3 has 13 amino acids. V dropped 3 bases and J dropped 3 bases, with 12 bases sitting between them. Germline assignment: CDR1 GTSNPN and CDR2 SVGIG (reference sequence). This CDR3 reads CAWRSPPFYEQYF. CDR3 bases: TGTGCCTGGAGAAGTCCTCCATTCTACGAGCAGTACTTC.

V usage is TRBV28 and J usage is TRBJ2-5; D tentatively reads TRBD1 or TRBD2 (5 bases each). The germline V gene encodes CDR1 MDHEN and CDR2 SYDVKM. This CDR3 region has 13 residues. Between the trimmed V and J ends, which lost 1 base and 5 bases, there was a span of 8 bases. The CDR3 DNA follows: TGTGCCAGCAGTTTATATGGGGGTGAGACCCAGTACTTC. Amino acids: CASSLYGGETQYF.

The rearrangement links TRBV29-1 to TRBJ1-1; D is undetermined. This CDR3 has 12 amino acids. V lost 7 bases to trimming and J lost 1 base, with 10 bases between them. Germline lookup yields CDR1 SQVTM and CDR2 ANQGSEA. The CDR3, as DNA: TGCAGCGCCAATTACCCGAACACTGAAGCTTTCTTT. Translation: CSANYPNTEAFF.

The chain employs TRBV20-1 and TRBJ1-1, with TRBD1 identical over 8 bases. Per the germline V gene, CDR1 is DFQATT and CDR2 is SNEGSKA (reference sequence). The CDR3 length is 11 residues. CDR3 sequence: CSGGRQGTAFF. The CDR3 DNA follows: TGCAGCGGAGGAAGACAGGGGACGGCTTTCTTT.

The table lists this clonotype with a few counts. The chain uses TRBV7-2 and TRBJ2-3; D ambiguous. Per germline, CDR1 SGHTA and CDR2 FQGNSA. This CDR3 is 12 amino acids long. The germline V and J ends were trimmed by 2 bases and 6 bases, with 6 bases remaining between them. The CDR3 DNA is TGTGCCAGCAGCTTATTTATGGATACGCAGTATTTT. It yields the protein CASSLFMDTQYF.

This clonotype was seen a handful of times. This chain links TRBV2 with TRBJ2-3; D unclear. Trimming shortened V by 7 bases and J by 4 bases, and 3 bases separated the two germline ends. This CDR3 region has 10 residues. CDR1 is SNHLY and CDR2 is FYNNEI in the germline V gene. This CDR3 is CASTADTQYF. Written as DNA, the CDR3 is TGTGCCAGCACAGCAGATACGCAGTATTTT.

The CDR3 region has the DNA TGCGCCAGCAGCCAGCAAGTAGGCGAAAAACTGTTTTTT. Its translation: CASSQQVGEKLFF. The rearrangement joins TRBV4-1 to TRBJ1-4; no firm D call. V lost 3 bases and J 8 bases, leaving 10 bases between the germline ends. The CDR3 covers 13 residues. Germline CDR1 is MGHRA and CDR2 is YSYEKL.

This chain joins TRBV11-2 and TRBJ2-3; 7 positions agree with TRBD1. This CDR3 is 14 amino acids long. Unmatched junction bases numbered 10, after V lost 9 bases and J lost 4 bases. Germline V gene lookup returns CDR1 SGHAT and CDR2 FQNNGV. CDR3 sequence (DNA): TGTGCCAGTAGCCCCGGGACAGACTCAGATACGCAGTATTTT. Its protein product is CASSPGTDSDTQYF.

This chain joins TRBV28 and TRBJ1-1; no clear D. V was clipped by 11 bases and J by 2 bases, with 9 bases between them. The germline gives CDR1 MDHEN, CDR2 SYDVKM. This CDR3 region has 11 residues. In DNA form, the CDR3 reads TGTGCCGTAAGGCGTAACACTGAAGCTTTCTTT. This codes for CAVRRNTEAFF.

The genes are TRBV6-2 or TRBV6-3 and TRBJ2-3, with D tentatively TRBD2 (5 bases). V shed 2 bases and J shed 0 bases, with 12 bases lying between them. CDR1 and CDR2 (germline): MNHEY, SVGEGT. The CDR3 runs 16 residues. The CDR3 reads CASSYPGRDSTDTQYF. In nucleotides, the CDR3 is TGTGCCAGCAGTTACCCAGGACGGGATAGCACAGATACGCAGTATTTT.

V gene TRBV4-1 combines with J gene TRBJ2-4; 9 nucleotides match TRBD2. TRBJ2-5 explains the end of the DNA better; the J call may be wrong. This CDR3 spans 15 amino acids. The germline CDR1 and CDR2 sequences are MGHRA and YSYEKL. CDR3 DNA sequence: TGCGCCAGCAGCCAAGGACCTAGCGGGATACAGACCCAGTACTTC. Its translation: CASSQGPSGIQTQYF.

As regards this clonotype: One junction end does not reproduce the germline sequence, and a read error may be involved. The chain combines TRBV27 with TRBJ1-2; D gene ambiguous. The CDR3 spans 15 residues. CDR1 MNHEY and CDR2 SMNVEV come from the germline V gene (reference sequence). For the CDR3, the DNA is TGTACCAGCAGTTTAACCATGTGGGCTGCCTATGGCTACACCTTC. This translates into CTSSLTMWAAYGYTF.

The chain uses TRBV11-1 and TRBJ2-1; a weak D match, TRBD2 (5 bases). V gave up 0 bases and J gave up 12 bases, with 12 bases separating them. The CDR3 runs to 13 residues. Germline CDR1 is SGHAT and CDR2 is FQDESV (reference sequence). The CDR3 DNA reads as TGTGCCAGCAGCTTAGCACTAGGAAGGGCGCAGTTCTTC. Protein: CASSLALGRAQFF.

DNA of the CDR3: TGTGCCAGCAGGGGGAAAGGGCAAGAGACCCAGTACTTC. This translates into CASRGKGQETQYF. This rearrangement joins TRBV11-3 to TRBJ2-5; D not resolved. CDR1 and CDR2 from the germline V gene are SGHNT and YENEEA. V was trimmed by 6 bases and J by 2 bases, leaving 10 bases between them. The CDR3 consists of 13 residues.

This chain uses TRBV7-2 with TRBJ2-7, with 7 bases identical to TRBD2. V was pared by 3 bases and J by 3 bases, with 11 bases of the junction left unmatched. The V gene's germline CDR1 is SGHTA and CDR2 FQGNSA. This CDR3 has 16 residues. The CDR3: CASSFRASGGDYEQYF. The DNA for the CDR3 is TGTGCCAGCAGCTTTCGGGCTAGCGGAGGGGACTACGAGCAGTACTTC.

CDR3: CASSQDKNIQYF. The CDR3, as DNA: TGCGCCAGCAGCCAGGACAAAAACATTCAGTACTTC. This chain uses TRBV4-1 with TRBJ2-4; D is unresolved. Germline assignment: CDR1 MGHRA and CDR2 YSYEKL. With 3 bases removed from V and 3 bases from J, the gap between germline ends came to 3 bases. This CDR3 is 12 amino acids long.

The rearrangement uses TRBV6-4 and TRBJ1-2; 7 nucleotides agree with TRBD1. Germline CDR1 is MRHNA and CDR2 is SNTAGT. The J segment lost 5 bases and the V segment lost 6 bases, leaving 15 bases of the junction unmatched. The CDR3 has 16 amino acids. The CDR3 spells CASRGSKQGLDYGYTF. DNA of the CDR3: TGTGCCAGCAGAGGTTCTAAACAGGGGTTAGATTATGGCTACACCTTC.

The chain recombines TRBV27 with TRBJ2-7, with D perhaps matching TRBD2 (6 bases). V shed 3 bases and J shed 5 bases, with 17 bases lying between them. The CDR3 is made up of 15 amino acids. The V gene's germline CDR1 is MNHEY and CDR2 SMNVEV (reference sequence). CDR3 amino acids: CASSLGGGGRNEQYF. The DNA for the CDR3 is TGTGCCAGCAGTTTGGGGGGAGGAGGGAGGAACGAGCAGTACTTC.

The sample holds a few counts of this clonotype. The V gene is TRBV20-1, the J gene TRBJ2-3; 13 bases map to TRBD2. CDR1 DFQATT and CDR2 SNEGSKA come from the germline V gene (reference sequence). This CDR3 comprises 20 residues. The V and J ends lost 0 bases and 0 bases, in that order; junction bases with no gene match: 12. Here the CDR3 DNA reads TGCAGTGCTAGAGAGCCGCTTCGGGGACTAGCGGGAACTAGCACAGATACGCAGTATTTT. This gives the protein CSAREPLRGLAGTSTDTQYF.

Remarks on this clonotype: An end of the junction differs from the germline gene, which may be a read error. The CDR3 here is CASSYSRGGYNTEAFF. The DNA of the CDR3 is TGTGCCAGCAGCTACTCCCGCGGTGGGTACAACACTGAAGCTTTCTTT. The rearrangement joins TRBV6-2 or TRBV6-3 to TRBJ1-1; D remains unclear. CDR1 MNHEY and CDR2 SVGEGT come from the germline V gene. This CDR3 region has 16 residues.

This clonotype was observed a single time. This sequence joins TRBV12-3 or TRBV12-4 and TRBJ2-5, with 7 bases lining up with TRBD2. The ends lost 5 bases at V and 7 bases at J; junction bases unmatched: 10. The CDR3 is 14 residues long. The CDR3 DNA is TGTGCCAGCAGTGTCGGCGGGAGCTCAGGGACCCAGTACTTC. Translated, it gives CASSVGGSSGTQYF.

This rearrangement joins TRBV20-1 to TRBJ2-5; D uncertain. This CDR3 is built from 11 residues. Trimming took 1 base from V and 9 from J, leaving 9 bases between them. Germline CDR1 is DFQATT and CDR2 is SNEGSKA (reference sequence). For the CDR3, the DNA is TGCAGTGCTAGAGCTATTCAGGCCCAGTACTTC. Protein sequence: CSARAIQAQYF.

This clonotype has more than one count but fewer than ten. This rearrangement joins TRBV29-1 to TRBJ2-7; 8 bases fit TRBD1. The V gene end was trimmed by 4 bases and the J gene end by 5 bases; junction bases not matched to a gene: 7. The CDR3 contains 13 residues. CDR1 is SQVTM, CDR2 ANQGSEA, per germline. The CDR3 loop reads CSVVDRVSDEQYF. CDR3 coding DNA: TGCAGCGTTGTGGACAGGGTTAGCGACGAGCAGTACTTC.